This T cell receptor beta chain derives from a study of T cell changes during pregnancy in multiple sclerosis. The data were produced by immunoSEQ multiplex PCR, yet TCRdb's version contains in-frame clones alone and is incomplete. The sample has 40,000 to 60,000 clones, roughly 92% seen once. The CDR3 consists of 14 residues. Germline lookup yields CDR1 ENHRY and CDR2 SYGVKD. Trimming cost V 0 bases and J 7 bases; bases outside gene matches: 3. This TCR came from a female donor with multiple sclerosis, enrolled in a pregnancy study. The chain recombines TRBV10-3 with TRBJ2-5; 9 bases fit TRBD2. Here the sequenced sample was CD4+ T cells from peripheral blood mononuclear cells, taken in the third trimester of pregnancy. The CDR3 sequence is CAISESASGATQYF. Here the CDR3 DNA reads TGTGCCATCAGTGAGTCGGCTAGCGGGGCGACCCAGTACTTC.